A selection of T cell receptor beta chains follows, all from one sample in a study of beta chain features in type 1 diabetes. Data came from immunoSEQ multiplex PCR; TCRdb stores just in-frame clones and leaves some out. Of 350,000 to 450,000 clones in the sample, roughly 15% were seen once. Input material: naive CD4+ T cells from blood. These TCRs come from a woman younger than 35 in good health. CDR3s include the opening cysteine and the closing phenylalanine or tryptophan. The D gene is left open where the match is weak. Part of the rows lack a size; the others show once, few, many or a class for expanded clones.

TRBV30,-,TRBD1,CAWSRDRVAGELFF
TRBV12-5,-,-,CASGLGQTEQFF
TRBV30,few,TRBD1,CACRPGQGLSTEAFF
TRBV5-1,few,-,CASSLVDITDTQYF
TRBV5-4,-,-,CASSSTTDGNTIYF
TRBV5-1,few,TRBD1,CATRPGQGQETQYF
TRBV7-3,-,-,CASSSGQSGNTIYF
TRBV4-2,-,-,CASSQKSRAGYETQYF
TRBV15,-,TRBD2,CATSRRVAGGETQYF
TRBV5-1,few,-,CASSPNTPSSYEQYF
TRBV4-1,-,TRBD2,CASSQAGLAGTDTQYF
TRBV11-2,once,TRBD2,CASSSSGSPNTGELFF
TRBV6-5,-,-,CASTGLGATQYF
TRBV18,-,-,CASSPTLSSSLPNNEQFF
TRBV10-3,-,TRBD2,CAISDPTSGRTYEQYF
TRBV6-5,few,-,CASSARDTNQPQHF
TRBV29-1,few,TRBD1,CSVMDRGISYEQYF
TRBV7-9,few,TRBD1,CASSNRGSNQPQHF
TRBV18,few,TRBD1,CASSPLGTGGSEQYF
TRBV10-3,-,-,CAISTTAQETQYF
TRBV5-1,-,TRBD1,CASLRTGAGTGELFF
TRBV5-1,-,TRBD1,CASSPRDRGVTEAFF
TRBV2,few,-,CASSLRQAMNTEAFF
TRBV30,-,TRBD2,CACHRSGTSYEQYF
TRBV19,-,-,CASSNLGDSKQFF
TRBV28,few,-,CASSPTYTDTQYF
TRBV4-3,-,TRBD1,CASSQLPGTGLYEQYF
TRBV7-3,few,-,CASSLMLGTDNEQFF
TRBV7-8,-,TRBD1,CASSLGLLTGPDTQYF
TRBV28,few,TRBD1,CASSPWTGGADTQYF